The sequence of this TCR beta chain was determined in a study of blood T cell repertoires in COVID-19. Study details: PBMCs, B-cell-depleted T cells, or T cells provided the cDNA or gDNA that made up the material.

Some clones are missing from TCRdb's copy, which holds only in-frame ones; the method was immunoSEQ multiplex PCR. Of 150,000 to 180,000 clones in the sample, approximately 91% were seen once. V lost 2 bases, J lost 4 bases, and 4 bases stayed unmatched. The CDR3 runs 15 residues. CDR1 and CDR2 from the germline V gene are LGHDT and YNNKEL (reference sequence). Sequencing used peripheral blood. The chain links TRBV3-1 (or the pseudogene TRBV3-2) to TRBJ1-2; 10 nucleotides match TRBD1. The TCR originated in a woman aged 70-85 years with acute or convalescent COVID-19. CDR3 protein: CASSQIGTGAYGYTF. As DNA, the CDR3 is TGTGCCAGCAGCCAAATAGGGACAGGGGCCTATGGCTACACCTTC.